Here is one T cell receptor (beta chain) with its context. The sample originates from a study of T cells after somatic rescue of genetic block. TCRdb keeps only in-frame clones here, not all; method: immunoSEQ multiplex PCR. The sample yields 70,000 to 95,000 clones, 80% to 90% seen once. From germline, CDR1 is SGHTA and CDR2 FQGTGA. Trimming cost V 5 bases and J 5 bases; bases outside gene matches: 11. The CDR3 extends over 16 amino acids. The rearrangement links TRBV7-3 to TRBJ2-5, with 10 positions matching TRBD2. The sample was peripheral blood mononuclear cells (PBMCs). This TCR came from a woman aged 18-29 years. The CDR3 nucleotides read TGTGCCAGCAGCCCGGGGCCCCTAGCGGGGGTGGAGACCCAGTACTTC. It translates to CASSPGPLAGVETQYF. The full variable domain, its missing parts supplied by reference TRBV7-3 and TRBJ2-5, is GAGVSQTPSNKVTEKGKYVELRCDPISGHTALYWYRQSLGQGPEFLIYFQGTGAADDSGLPNDRFFAVRPEGSVSTLKIQRTERGDSAVYLCASSPGPLAGVETQYFGPGTRLLVL.